This T cell receptor beta chain was captured in a study of tumor-infiltrating lymphocytes in primary liver carcinoma. Background on the study: Stage T1-T3 N0M0 tumors measured about 4.2 to 11 cm at most.

Study findings and constraints: Tumor-blood pairs (like tumor-adjacent pairs) overlapped less than tumor region pairs did.

For each extraction, RNA and DNA were obtained together from approximately 20-30 mg of unsorted bulk tissue. This clonotype was recorded many times. Its antigen is currently unknown. The germline V gene encodes CDR1 SGHDN and CDR2 FVKESK. The junction had 18 bases not matched to a gene; V was cut back by 0 bases and J by 4 bases. The CDR3 loop spans 21 amino acids. Constant-region priming of approximately 500 ng total RNA yielded TCR beta cDNA. What produced the TCR beta libraries was three nested multiplex PCR rounds using slightly modified ARM-PCR. Use of TRBV1-TRBV30 forward primers with a C-beta reverse primer characterized the first two PCR rounds, which lasted about 11 cycles each. One entry per CDR3 protein, called by TCRdb with MiXCR from the multiplex PCR reads. This table holds about 99,000 distinct CDR3 sequences, about three quarters found once.

V is TRBV14 and J is TRBJ2-2; 9 bases are a match to TRBD1. This receptor was identified in a woman aged 60-75 years with primary liver carcinoma and hepatitis B virus infection. Sequencing was done on a sample of liver tumor tissue from sampling region 5. Subset denoted: tumor region T5, tumor centre. In nucleotides, the CDR3 is TGTGCCAGCAGCCAAGATACACCACACGAATTCCGGGACAGGGCCACCGGGGAGCTGTTTTTT. It codes for CASSQDTPHEFRDRATGELFF.